These 8 T cell receptor beta chains came from one sample sequenced in a study of cytomegalovirus exposure and HLA in healthy donors (dated by TCRdb to 2016 to 2017). The library came from the immunoSEQ multiplex PCR assay. For the multiplex PCR, a mixture combining 60 forward primers for TCR Vbeta segments and 13 reverse primers for TCR Jbeta segments was used. This immuneACCESS table, as held by TCRdb, lists in-frame sequences with V and J called but not all clones. Of the missing ones, under half trace to an unresolved V gene in checked studies; the others have no known cause. The sample data list fewer than 75,000 clones, and around three quarters of these were observed just once. The biggest ten clones account for roughly 4.7% of the sample. The source material was PBMCs. All receptors derive from a woman under 40 in good health and CMV-seronegative.

This clone was seen once. This sequence joins TRBV7-8 and TRBJ1-2, with D possibly matching TRBD1 (5 bases). There are 15 residues in the CDR3. V gave up 5 bases and J gave up 5 bases, with 18 bases separating them. Germline CDR1 reads SGHVS; CDR2 reads FQNEAQ. The chain's CDR3 is CASSVYGGEVYGYTF. CDR3 nucleotide sequence: TGTGCCAGCAGCGTTTATGGGGGGGAGGTATATGGCTACACCTTC.

The V call is TRBV19, the J call TRBJ2-7; 9 bases align to TRBD1. CDR1 and CDR2 from the germline V gene are LNHDA and SQIVND (reference sequence). CDR3 length equals 14 residues. V lost 7 bases to trimming and J lost 3 bases; unmatched junction nucleotides: 7. The CDR3 region is CASKQGARNYEQYF. CDR3 DNA: TGTGCCAGTAAACAGGGGGCCCGCAACTACGAGCAGTACTTC.

The rearrangement joins TRBV4-3 to TRBJ2-7; D is perhaps TRBD2 (5 bases). The V end lost 0 bases, the J end lost 5 bases, and 14 bases lay between the germline ends. Germline V lookup: CDR1 LGHNA, CDR2 YSLEER. The CDR3 has 15 residues. Here the CDR3 DNA reads TGCGCCAGCAGCCAAGAGGGCACTAGGGCCCACGAGCAGTACTTC. This sequence encodes CASSQEGTRAHEQYF.

The chain combines TRBV6-1 with TRBJ2-3; D remains unclear. Between the trimmed V and J ends, which lost 8 bases and 6 bases, there was a span of 9 bases. In germline, CDR1 is MNHNS, CDR2 SASEGT. The length of the CDR3 is 11 residues. CDR3 bases: TGTGCCAGCGCGAGTCTGGATACGCAGTATTTT. Translated: CASASLDTQYF.

This chain joins TRBV19 and TRBJ1-2; no clear D. CDR3 length: 15 residues. Per germline, CDR1 LNHDA and CDR2 SQIVND (reference sequence). V lost 3 bases and J 0 bases, leaving 11 bases between the germline ends. CDR3 bases: TGTGCCAGTAGTATTGCCACTCAGGCTAACTATGGCTACACCTTC. Its translation: CASSIATQANYGYTF.

This clone was observed a few times. V is TRBV19 and J is TRBJ2-2, with 7 bases that match TRBD1. V was clipped by 10 bases and J by 1 base; unmatched bases: 3. The CDR3 has 13 amino acids. Germline lookup yields CDR1 LNHDA and CDR2 SQIVND (reference sequence). The CDR3 loop reads CATGTENTGELFF. The CDR3, as DNA: TGTGCCACCGGGACAGAGAACACCGGGGAGCTGTTTTTT.

The rearrangement uses TRBV30 and TRBJ1-5; a weak D match, TRBD1 (5 bases). The germline V and J ends were trimmed by 1 base and 4 bases, with 17 bases remaining between them. The germline gives CDR1 GTSNPN, CDR2 SVGIG (reference sequence). The CDR3 consists of 16 residues. The CDR3 is CAWSAGQYRRNQPQHF. DNA of the CDR3: TGTGCCTGGAGTGCCGGACAATACCGGCGAAATCAGCCCCAGCATTTT.

This sequence joins TRBV28 and TRBJ1-6; D not resolved. V was trimmed by 3 bases and J by 8 bases, leaving 20 bases between them. Germline CDR1 MDHEN, CDR2 SYDVKM. The CDR3 loop spans 17 amino acids. The CDR3 protein is CASSFVATRGFDSPLHF. The CDR3 coding sequence is TGTGCCAGCAGTTTCGTAGCAACCCGAGGGTTTGATTCACCCCTCCACTTT. Full variable domain (remainder filled in from reference TRBV28 and TRBJ1-6): DVKVTQSSRYLVKRTGEKVFLECVQDMDHENMFWYRQDPGLGLRLIYFSYDVKMKEKGDIPEGYSVSREKKERFSLILESASTNQTSMYLCASSFVATRGFDSPLHFGNGTRLTVT.